These T cell receptor beta chains were read from a single sample in a study of radiation and T cells in renal cell carcinoma. Data came from immunoSEQ multiplex PCR; TCRdb stores just in-frame clones and leaves some out. The profile shows about 78,000 clones, about 89% of them singletons. The material was blood, obtained from a patient whose treatment included radiotherapy and nephrectomy. The receptors derive from a woman aged 70 to 79 with renal cell carcinoma. The CDR3 runs from the conserved cysteine through the conserved F or W. The D gene is left open where the match is weak. The size field is filled for only some rows; it gives once, few, many or a size class.

TRBV4-2	.	TRBJ1-2	.	TGTGCCAGCAGCCAACCGCCGGGGTTCAGGTATGGCTACACCTTC	CASSQPPGFRYGYTF
TRBV19	.	TRBJ1-1	.	TGTGCCAGTAGTATCGGATCGACCTACACTGAAGCTTTCTTT	CASSIGSTYTEAFF
TRBV7-3	TRBD2	TRBJ2-3	.	TGTGCCAGCAGCCCAGCGGGGGGGGGCACAGATACGCAGTATTTT	CASSPAGGGTDTQYF
TRBV25-1	TRBD2	TRBJ2-5	.	TGTGCCAGCAAGTTTAGCGGGGGCGGGGAGACCCAGTACTTC	CASKFSGGGETQYF
TRBV18	.	TRBJ1-2	.	TGTGCCAGCTCACCACGGGAGTTGGATGGCTACACCTTC	CASSPRELDGYTF
TRBV6-5	.	TRBJ1-6	.	TGTGCCAGCAGTTACTCGGCCTTTAATTCACCCCTCCACTTT	CASSYSAFNSPLHF
TRBV6-7	.	TRBJ2-4	.	TGTGCCAGCAGTTACTCGATGGGACAAGCCAAAAACATTCAGTACTTC	CASSYSMGQAKNIQYF
TRBV14	.	TRBJ2-7	few	TGTGCCAGCAGCCAAGTCGGCGAGCAGTACTTC	CASSQVGEQYF
TRBV27	.	TRBJ2-5	few	TGTGCCAGCAGGCCCTCAGGGAAGCCAGAGACCCAGTACTTC	CASRPSGKPETQYF
TRBV28	.	TRBJ1-5	once	TGTGCCAGCAGTATAGGTGGGGGGGGCAATCAGCCCCAGCATTTT	CASSIGGGGNQPQHF
TRBV7-9	.	TRBJ1-3	.	TGTGCCAGCAGCTTAGAAACAGGGATTTCAGGAAACACCATATATTTT	CASSLETGISGNTIYF
TRBV5-1	TRBD1	TRBJ2-2	.	TGCGCCAGCAGTTCGGACAGGGGGCGAATAATCGGGGAGCTGTTTTTT	CASSSDRGRIIGELFF
TRBV5-1	TRBD1	TRBJ2-2	.	TGCGCCAGCAGCGGGGGACAGACCGGGGAGCTGTTTTTT	CASSGGQTGELFF
TRBV25-1	TRBD1	TRBJ2-3	.	TGTGCCAGCAGTGTTGGACAGGGGGCAGGAGATACGCAGTATTTT	CASSVGQGAGDTQYF
TRBV7-2	.	TRBJ2-7	once	TGTGCCAGCAGCTTAGCACGTTCCTACGAGCAGTACTTC	CASSLARSYEQYF
TRBV5-6	.	TRBJ2-7	once	TGTGCCAGCAGCACGACTGTCATCCAGCAGTACTTC	CASSTTVIQQYF
TRBV10-3	.	TRBJ1-3	.	TGTGCCATCAGTGCCGGCAAAGGGGGCTCTGGAAACACCATATATTTT	CAISAGKGGSGNTIYF
TRBV21-1	.	TRBJ1-2	.	TGTGCCAGCAGACCCGGCAGGACAGCCTCTGGCTACACCTTC	CASRPGRTASGYTF
TRBV7-2	TRBD1	TRBJ1-1	.	TGTGCCAGCCGCCGGACAGGGGGCCCGAACACTGAAGCTTTCTTT	CASRRTGGPNTEAFF
TRBV6-1	.	TRBJ1-1	.	TGTGCCAGCGGGGAGAGTGAAGCTTTCTTT	CASGESEAFF
TRBV7-3	.	TRBJ2-1	.	TGTGCCAGCAGCACACAGGGTGAGCAGTTCTTC	CASSTQGEQFF
TRBV4-3	.	TRBJ1-2	.	TGCGCCAGCTCCCCTGAGGCAGGGCTCTATGGCTACACTTTC	CASSPEAGLYGYTF
TRBV14	TRBD1	TRBJ1-1	.	TGTGCCAGCAGCCAGGCCGGGACAGGGGTGCCGAACACTGAAGCTTTCTTT	CASSQAGTGVPNTEAFF
TRBV28	.	TRBJ2-2	.	TGTGCCAGCAGTCCCGGGGGCTGGACCGGGGAGCTGTTTTTT	CASSPGGWTGELFF
TRBV4-3	.	TRBJ2-3	.	TGCGCCAGCAGCCAAGATAGGGGGGCCGCAGATACGCAGTATTTT	CASSQDRGAADTQYF
TRBV19	TRBD2	TRBJ2-5	.	TGTGCCAGTAGTATTTCTGGACTAGCGGGGGTACGAGAGACCCAGTACTTC	CASSISGLAGVRETQYF
TRBV2	.	TRBJ2-6	.	TGTGCCAGCAGGCCTGGGGCCAACGTCCTGACTTTC	CASRPGANVLTF
TRBV7-3	.	TRBJ2-5	.	TGTGCCAGCAGCTTAATGGCCTCTGGGGGGGAGACCCAGTACTTC	CASSLMASGGETQYF
TRBV5-4	TRBD1	TRBJ1-1	.	TGTGCCAGCAGCTTGGCGGGCGGGACAGGCACTGAAGCTTTCTTT	CASSLAGGTGTEAFF